The 30 T cell receptor beta chains reported below all come from one sample, sequenced in a study of early T cells in non-severe SARS-CoV-2 infection. TCRdb reprocessed the 5' RACE reads via MiXCR and lists one record per CDR3 protein. This table holds some 77,000 distinct CDR3 sequences, approximately 5% found once. The specimen comprised whole blood, sampled at baseline. These receptors were collected from an adult who was a healthcare worker with PCR-confirmed SARS-CoV-2 infection or an uninfected control (not recorded which).

This clonotype was counted many times. The V call is TRBV12-3 or TRBV12-4, the J call TRBJ2-7; D is uncertain. The CDR3 loop spans 13 amino acids. Trimming removed 2 bases from V and 4 bases from J, with 9 bases in between. This chain's CDR3 is CASSLIGEYEQYF. The CDR3 DNA reads TGTGCCAGCAGTTTAATCGGTGAATACGAGCAGTACTTC.

This clonotype was detected ten times or more. The chain combines TRBV6-1 with TRBJ2-1; D is ambiguous. Trimming stripped 8 bases from V and 9 bases from J, with 8 bases between. The CDR3 spans 10 residues. CDR1 is MNHNS, CDR2 SASEGT, per germline. CDR3 amino acids: CASARAEQFF. CDR3 DNA sequence: TGTGCCAGCGCAAGAGCTGAGCAGTTCTTC.

Ten or more counts support this clonotype. This sequence joins TRBV2 and TRBJ1-5, with D possibly matching TRBD1 (5 bases). The CDR3 extends over 14 amino acids. V lost 4 bases, J lost 7 bases, and 14 bases lay in between. Germline V gene data show CDR1 as SNHLY and CDR2 as FYNNEI. CDR3 sequence: CASSVGPGLQPQHF. Written as DNA, the CDR3 is TGTGCCAGCAGTGTAGGTCCAGGGCTACAGCCCCAGCATTTT.

The sample holds many counts of this clonotype. The chain is built from TRBV20-1 and TRBJ2-4; 10 bases line up with TRBD1. This CDR3 comprises 15 residues. The J segment lost 3 bases and the V segment lost 5 bases, leaving 7 bases of the junction unmatched. CDR1 and CDR2 (germline): DFQATT, SNEGSKA (reference sequence). The chain's CDR3 is CSADGTGAGKNIQYF. The CDR3 nucleotides read TGCAGTGCTGATGGGACAGGGGCGGGCAAAAACATTCAGTACTTC.

This clonotype was picked up a small number of times. The V gene is TRBV6-1, the J gene TRBJ1-4, with TRBD1 identical over 7 bases. Unmatched junction bases numbered 12, after V lost 6 bases and J lost 8 bases. The CDR3 is 15 amino acids. Germline assignment: CDR1 MNHNS and CDR2 SASEGT. CDR3 protein: CASRPQGGSREKLFF. CDR3 in DNA: TGTGCCAGCAGGCCCCAGGGGGGGTCAAGGGAAAAACTGTTTTTT.

This chain uses TRBV12-3 or TRBV12-4 with TRBJ2-1, with D unclear. The CDR3 loop spans 13 amino acids. Trimming stripped 4 bases from V and 5 bases from J, with 9 bases between. The CDR3 reads CASSSGLNNEQFF. The CDR3 DNA sequence: TGTGCCAGCAGTTCGGGCCTAAACAATGAGCAGTTCTTC.

In this sample, this clonotype turned up a few times. This chain connects TRBV7-3 to TRBJ2-5, with a possible D match to TRBD1 (6 bases). With 2 bases removed from V and 0 bases from J, the gap between germline ends came to 7 bases. This CDR3 region has 14 residues. Germline CDR1 and CDR2: SGHTA and FQGTGA. Here the CDR3 reads CASSLDRYQETQYF. Written as DNA, the CDR3 is TGTGCCAGCAGCTTAGACAGGTACCAAGAGACCCAGTACTTC.

The sample holds many counts of this clonotype. V is TRBV29-1 and J is TRBJ1-1; D ambiguous. The V end was cut by 4 bases, the J end by 0 bases, with 9 bases between. Germline assignment: CDR1 SQVTM and CDR2 ANQGSEA. The CDR3 consists of 13 residues. In DNA, the CDR3 is TGCAGCGTTGGGGCGGCTTTGAACACTGAAGCTTTCTTT. Its translation: CSVGAALNTEAFF.

This clonotype has a handful of counts. The chain carries TRBV4-1 and TRBJ2-7; no definite D call. The CDR3 runs 15 residues. Germline CDR1 reads MGHRA; CDR2 reads YSYEKL. The V end was cut by 4 bases, the J end by 0 bases, with 13 bases between. The CDR3: CASSRQDGGSYEQYF. The DNA of the CDR3 is TGCGCCAGCAGCCGGCAGGACGGCGGCTCCTACGAGCAGTACTTC.

This clonotype appeared many times. The V and J genes are TRBV29-1 and TRBJ2-2; no reliable D call. The CDR3 runs to 12 residues. Trimming left V 2 bases short and J 6 bases short, with 7 bases between. Germline lookup yields CDR1 SQVTM and CDR2 ANQGSEA. CDR3 loop: CSVERVAGELFF. The DNA for the CDR3 is TGCAGCGTTGAAAGGGTAGCCGGGGAGCTGTTTTTT.

This clonotype was recorded many times. The rearrangement joins TRBV25-1 to TRBJ1-6, with D possibly matching TRBD1 (6 bases). The CDR3 spans 14 residues. Deletions cut 4 bases from V and 7 bases from J, with 11 bases between. Germline CDR1 and CDR2: MGHDK and SYGVNS. The CDR3 region has the DNA TGTGCCAGCAGTGCAGGACAGAGGAATTCACCCCTCCACTTT. Its translation: CASSAGQRNSPLHF.

This clonotype appeared many times. The chain is built from TRBV6-6 and TRBJ2-7; TRBD1 matches 8 bases. V trimming: 6 bases; J trimming: 7 bases; junction bases outside the gene matches: 14. CDR1 MNHNY and CDR2 SVGAGI come from the germline V gene (reference sequence). The CDR3 is made up of 15 amino acids. CDR3 DNA: TGTGCCAGCAGAAAACTAGAATTACAGGGGGAGGAGCAGTACTTC. Its protein is CASRKLELQGEEQYF.

This clonotype was seen at least ten times. This chain connects TRBV19 to TRBJ1-4, with D tentatively TRBD1 (5 bases). The germline V and J ends were trimmed by 8 bases and 7 bases, with 11 bases remaining between them. Per the germline V gene, CDR1 is LNHDA and CDR2 is SQIVND (reference sequence). The CDR3 has 12 amino acids. CDR3 DNA sequence: TGTGCCAGTCAGGGATACAGTGAAAAACTGTTTTTT. Its protein product is CASQGYSEKLFF.

V usage is TRBV24-1 and J usage is TRBJ2-5, with TRBD1 matching 11 bases. Germline V gene data show CDR1 as KGHDR and CDR2 as SFDVKD. There are 16 residues in the CDR3. Trimming cost V 4 bases and J 4 bases; bases outside gene matches: 7. CDR3 sequence: CATSDTRTGGRETQYF. The CDR3 DNA is TGTGCCACCAGTGACACTCGGACAGGGGGCAGAGAGACCCAGTACTTC.

V usage is TRBV6-5 and J usage is TRBJ2-7; the match to TRBD1 covers 10 bases. The CDR3 sequence is 15 residues long. V dropped 6 bases and J dropped 2; count of bases not matched to a gene: 7. Germline V gene lookup returns CDR1 MNHEY and CDR2 SVGAGI. In DNA, the CDR3 is TGTGCCAGCAGCTCGGACAGGGGGACCCCCTACGAGCAGTACTTC. It encodes CASSSDRGTPYEQYF.

This clonotype came up a few times. The chain combines TRBV29-1 with TRBJ2-5; D is tentatively TRBD1 or TRBD2 (5 bases each). Germline assignment: CDR1 SQVTM and CDR2 ANQGSEA. The CDR3 is 12 residues long. Deletions cut 7 bases from V and 9 bases from J, with 18 bases between. The CDR3 is CSADVQGGSQYF. The DNA for the CDR3 is TGCAGCGCAGACGTCCAGGGCGGGTCCCAGTACTTC.

This clonotype was observed a few times. The chain uses TRBV11-2 and TRBJ1-1; tentatively, D is TRBD1 (6 bases). In germline, CDR1 is SGHAT, CDR2 FQNNGV. The CDR3 length is 14 residues. V lost 3 bases and J lost 4, with 12 bases in between. The DNA of the CDR3 is TGTGCCAGCAGCTTTGGGGGCTACGGCACTGAAGCTTTCTTT. This codes for CASSFGGYGTEAFF.

This CDR3 is CASSQGKGLADYEQYF. For the CDR3, the DNA is TGCGCCAGCAGCCAAGGGAAGGGACTAGCGGACTACGAGCAGTACTTC. This chain joins TRBV4-1 and TRBJ2-7; 11 bases map to TRBD2. CDR3 length: 16 amino acids. After removal of 1 base from V and 3 bases from J, the junction contained 5 bases not matched to a gene. Germline V gene sequence: CDR1 MGHRA, CDR2 YSYEKL.

The chain combines TRBV18 with TRBJ2-1; the D gene is possibly TRBD1 (6 bases). Germline CDR1 KGHSH, CDR2 LQKENI. The CDR3 covers 13 residues. Trimming removed 5 bases from V and 9 bases from J, with 14 bases in between. The CDR3: CASSIRTDTEQFF. The CDR3 DNA reads TGTGCCAGCTCAATACGGACAGACACTGAGCAGTTCTTC.

This clonotype occurred many times. The gene calls are TRBV5-8 and TRBJ1-5; unclear D gene. CDR1 and CDR2 from the germline V gene are SGHTS and YDEGEE. CDR3 size: 14 residues. V shed 1 base and J shed 1 base, with 6 bases lying between them. The CDR3 region has the DNA TGTGCCAGCAGCTTGAGACAAAGCAATCAGCCCCAGCATTTT. This encodes CASSLRQSNQPQHF.

Only a few counts were recorded for this clonotype. This chain links TRBV20-1 with TRBJ2-7; TRBD2 might be the D (7 bases). The CDR3 is 16 residues long. The germline V gene encodes CDR1 DFQATT and CDR2 SNEGSKA (reference sequence). V was clipped by 0 bases and J by 1 base, with 16 bases between them. CDR3 sequence reads: CSARDLEGGPSYEQYF. CDR3 in DNA: TGCAGTGCTAGAGATTTGGAGGGGGGGCCATCCTACGAGCAGTACTTC.

This clonotype was seen ten or more times. This chain links TRBV6-5 with TRBJ2-7; the D is unclear. CDR1 is MNHEY, CDR2 SVGAGI, per germline. The CDR3 sequence is 14 residues long. Trimming took 7 bases from V and 3 from J, leaving 16 bases between them. CDR3 nucleotide sequence: TGTGCCAGCACCCGTACTCCCACGGGCTACGAGCAGTACTTC. The encoded protein is CASTRTPTGYEQYF.

Remarks on this clonotype: Given a much more abundant clone one base away, this may be a read error. The CDR3 region is CASGQSNYEQYF. As DNA, the CDR3 is TGTGCCAGCGGGCAGAGCAACTACGAGCAGTACTTC. The genes are TRBV7-8 and TRBJ2-7; D unresolved. V was pared by 8 bases and J by 3 bases, with 11 bases between. Germline values: CDR1 SGHVS, CDR2 FQNEAQ. The CDR3 extends over 12 amino acids.

This clonotype has more than one count but fewer than ten. DNA of the CDR3: TGTGCCAGCAGTGCCGGATACTCCTACAATGAGCAGTTCTTC. Translating gives CASSAGYSYNEQFF. The J gene is TRBJ2-1, the V gene TRBV6-1; no definite D call. Trimming pared 4 bases from V and 0 bases from J, leaving 7 bases between. Germline V gene lookup returns CDR1 MNHNS and CDR2 SASEGT. This CDR3 comprises 14 residues.

This clonotype was detected ten times or more. The chain joins TRBV3-1 to TRBJ2-7, with TRBD1 identical over 9 bases. The CDR3 totals 15 residues. Germline V gene lookup returns CDR1 LGHDT and CDR2 YNNKEL (reference sequence). V lost 0 bases and J lost 7; bases outside the gene matches: 7. CDR3 amino acids: CASSQDVQGAREQYF. The CDR3 DNA reads as TGTGCCAGCAGCCAAGATGTACAGGGGGCGCGGGAGCAGTACTTC.

This clonotype showed up just a few times. The rearrangement uses TRBV25-1 and TRBJ1-6, with 7 bases matching TRBD1. CDR1 is MGHDK, CDR2 SYGVNS, per germline. V shed 5 bases and J 8 bases; nucleotides not matched to a gene: 12. This CDR3 is built from 16 residues. DNA for the CDR3: TGTGCCAGCAGTAACGACAGGGCGCGGATGGATTCACCCCTCCACTTT. It yields the protein CASSNDRARMDSPLHF.

Relative to its sample, this clonotype is medium-sized. This chain links TRBV10-1 with TRBJ2-1; D is uncertain. Germline-derived CDR1 and CDR2 are WNHNN and SYGVQD (reference sequence). Trimming left V 2 bases short and J 10 bases short, with 12 bases between. This CDR3 is built from 13 residues. CDR3 sequence (DNA): TGCGCCAGCAGTGAGGTCTCGGGCGAGGAGCAGTTCTTC. Translated: CASSEVSGEEQFF.

The chain links TRBV5-1 to TRBJ2-2, with 9 bases matching TRBD1. Germline CDR1 and CDR2: SGHRS and YFSETQ. This CDR3 comprises 17 residues. V shed 3 bases, J shed 2 bases, and the junction held 8 bases outside the gene matches. The CDR3 bases are TGCGCCAGCAGCTGGGGACAGGGCGTTTTAAACACCGGGGAGCTGTTTTTT. It is translated as CASSWGQGVLNTGELFF.

The chain combines TRBV5-4 with TRBJ1-2; 7 nucleotides match TRBD1. The V gene end was trimmed by 2 bases and the J gene end by 8 bases; junction bases not matched to a gene: 6. Germline lookup yields CDR1 SGHNT and CDR2 YYREEE (reference sequence). The CDR3 extends over 13 amino acids. The CDR3 DNA is TGTGCCAGCAGCTTAGACAGGGTAGAGGGCTACACCTTC. Its protein product is CASSLDRVEGYTF.

This clonotype was recorded a few times. The chain combines TRBV4-2 with TRBJ2-3; 9 bases align to TRBD1. CDR1 and CDR2 (germline): LGHNA, YNFKEQ. Germline trimming cut 1 base from V and 4 bases from J; bases unmatched to any gene: 9. The CDR3 has 17 residues. The CDR3: CASSQGVNRGRADTQYF. For the CDR3, the DNA is TGTGCCAGCAGCCAAGGGGTTAACAGGGGGCGCGCAGATACGCAGTATTTT.